Shown below are 15 T cell receptor beta chains from a single sample sequenced in a study of graft-versus-host responses after intestinal transplantation. Method: immunoSEQ multiplex PCR; TCRdb's copy keeps in-frame clones and lacks some. The top ten hold roughly 0.72% of the sample, which has about 29,000 clones, about 92% seen once. Sequencing used PBMCs, obtained about ten weeks after intestinal transplant. The receptors were gathered from a human patient who received an intestinal transplant, so some T cells may come from the graft donor.

The chain combines TRBV6-5 with TRBJ2-7; no firm D call. Germline V gives CDR1 MNHEY, CDR2 SVGAGI. The length of the CDR3 is 12 residues. V gave up 3 bases and J gave up 2 bases, with 5 bases separating them. This CDR3 is CASSYNAYEQYF. CDR3 DNA: TGTGCCAGCAGTTATAACGCCTACGAGCAGTACTTC.

The genes are TRBV7-9 and TRBJ2-5; D gene unclear. Germline values: CDR1 SEHNR, CDR2 FQNEAQ (reference sequence). V lost 1 base to trimming and J lost 1 base, with 7 bases between them. This CDR3 region has 14 residues. DNA of the CDR3: TGTGCCAGCAGCTTAGTCTCTCCCCAAGAGACCCAGTACTTC. Translation: CASSLVSPQETQYF.

The J gene is TRBJ1-6, the V gene TRBV6-5; D may be TRBD1 (5 bases). The germline CDR1 and CDR2 sequences are MNHEY and SVGAGI. This CDR3 has 15 residues. The germline V and J ends were trimmed by 2 bases and 0 bases, with 5 bases remaining between them. The CDR3 DNA reads TGTGCCAGCAGTTACGACAGCTCCTATAATTCACCCCTCCACTTT. Translation gives CASSYDSSYNSPLHF.

This chain uses TRBV7-6 with TRBJ1-1; unclear D gene. Trimming took 9 bases from V and 4 from J, leaving 15 bases between them. Per the germline V gene, CDR1 is SGHVS and CDR2 is FNYEAQ. The length of the CDR3 is 13 residues. CDR3 bases: TGTGCCAGTTTGACCCCGGACCTCACTGAAGCTTTCTTT. Amino acids: CASLTPDLTEAFF. Based on the CDR3 plus reference TRBV7-6 and TRBJ1-1, the full variable domain is GAGVSQSPRYKVTKRGQDVALRCDPISGHVSLYWYRQALGQGPEFLTYFNYEAQQDKSGLPNDRFSAERPEGSISTLTIQRTEQRDSAMYRCASLTPDLTEAFFGQGTRLTVV.

For the CDR3, the DNA is TGTGCCAGCAGACCCCCGCGGACGCCTAACTATGGCTACACCTTC. It codes for CASRPPRTPNYGYTF. This rearrangement joins TRBV28 to TRBJ1-2; D remains ambiguous. Germline CDR1 reads MDHEN; CDR2 reads SYDVKM. CDR3 size: 15 residues. V was clipped by 6 bases and J by 0 bases, with 14 bases between them.

The rearrangement links TRBV11-3 to TRBJ2-5; D is perhaps TRBD2 (5 bases). The better agreement between TRBJ2-7 and the DNA end casts doubt on the J call. This CDR3 comprises 11 residues. Looked up from germline, CDR1 is SGHNT and CDR2 is YENEEA. DNA of the CDR3: TGTGCCAGCAGCTTCGAGGGCGAGCAGTACTTC. It yields the protein CASSFEGEQYF.

The rearrangement joins TRBV27 to TRBJ1-1, with 7 bases fitting TRBD1. Unmatched junction bases numbered 3, after V lost 3 bases and J lost 5 bases. This CDR3 spans 13 amino acids. Germline assignment: CDR1 MNHEY and CDR2 SMNVEV (reference sequence). The CDR3 loop is CASSLQQGTEAFF. The CDR3 DNA sequence: TGTGCCAGCAGTTTGCAACAGGGGACTGAAGCTTTCTTT.

This clone was detected only once. The chain has TRBV5-1 and TRBJ1-6, with a weak D call TRBD1 (5 bases). The V and J ends lost 3 bases and 8 bases respectively, with 12 bases between them. Per the germline V gene, CDR1 is SGHRS and CDR2 is YFSETQ. The CDR3 covers 14 residues. CDR3 nucleotide sequence: TGCGCCAGCAGCTCCCGTCAGGGTGATTCACCCCTCCACTTT. This gives the protein CASSSRQGDSPLHF.

The chain recombines TRBV11-1 with TRBJ2-2; a possible D gene is TRBD1 (6 bases). V was clipped by 1 base and J by 6 bases, with 6 bases between them. Germline CDR1 reads SGHAT; CDR2 reads FQDESV (reference sequence). There are 13 residues in the CDR3. CDR3 amino acids: CASSLDRAGELFF. The CDR3 coding sequence is TGTGCCAGCAGCTTAGACAGGGCCGGGGAGCTGTTTTTT.

The J gene is TRBJ2-5, the V gene TRBV11-3; D not certain. Trimming left V 1 base short and J 6 bases short, with 12 bases between. The germline CDR1 and CDR2 sequences are SGHNT and YENEEA. This CDR3 has 14 amino acids. CDR3 in DNA: TGTGCCAGCAGCTTAGGATTCGAATTACAGACCCAGTACTTC. Protein: CASSLGFELQTQYF.

The genes are TRBV7-8 and TRBJ1-1; unclear D gene. This CDR3 is built from 14 residues. V was clipped by 5 bases and J by 3 bases, with 13 bases between them. Germline loops: CDR1 SGHVS, CDR2 FQNEAQ. CDR3 region: CASSPSWDYTEAFF. The CDR3 nucleotides are TGTGCCAGCAGCCCAAGTTGGGATTACACTGAAGCTTTCTTT. The whole variable domain, remainder taken from reference TRBV7-8 and TRBJ1-1, is GAGVSQSPRYKVAKRGQDVALRCDPISGHVSLFWYQQALGQGPEFLTYFQNEAQLDKSGLPSDRFFAERPEGSVSTLKIQRTQQEDSAVYLCASSPSWDYTEAFFGQGTRLTVV.

The chain combines TRBV19 with TRBJ1-5, with D possibly matching TRBD1 (5 bases). Germline-derived CDR1 and CDR2 are LNHDA and SQIVND (reference sequence). V shed 4 bases and J shed 2 bases, with 9 bases lying between them. The CDR3 extends over 14 amino acids. In nucleotides, the CDR3 is TGTGCCAGTAGTAGGGGCGCCGGCAATCAGCCCCAGCATTTT. This translates into CASSRGAGNQPQHF. The full variable domain, in which reference TRBV19 and TRBJ1-5 provide the parts outside the CDR3, is DGGITQSPKYLFRKEGQNVTLSCEQNLNHDAMYWYRQDPGQGLRLIYYSQIVNDFQKGDIAEGYSVSREKKESFPLTVTSAQKNPTAFYLCASSRGAGNQPQHFGDGTRLSIL.

The CDR3 loop reads CASSQERWGDQPQHF. As DNA, the CDR3 is TGCGCCAGCAGCCAAGAACGTTGGGGCGATCAGCCCCAGCATTTT. The chain joins TRBV4-1 to TRBJ1-5; a possible D gene is TRBD1 (5 bases). The CDR3 length is 15 residues. CDR1 is MGHRA, CDR2 YSYEKL, per germline. Trimming left V 0 bases short and J 5 bases short, with 11 bases between.

CDR3 DNA sequence: TGCGCCAGCAGCCTGCCGAGGGACGAATCGCCAAATTCACCCCTCCACTTT. This translates into CASSLPRDESPNSPLHF. The rearrangement uses TRBV5-1 and TRBJ1-6; possibly TRBD1 for D (5 bases). Germline-derived CDR1 and CDR2 are SGHRS and YFSETQ. CDR3 length: 17 amino acids. The ends were cut back, 4 bases at V and 7 bases at J, with 21 bases in the middle.

This rearrangement joins TRBV11-2 to TRBJ2-2, with a tentative D call TRBD1 (5 bases). In germline, CDR1 is SGHAT, CDR2 FQNNGV. The CDR3 covers 15 residues. The V end lost 4 bases, the J end lost 4 bases, and 13 bases lay between the germline ends. CDR3 in DNA: TGTGCCAGCAGCTCCCCCAGGGCTCGCACCGGGGAGCTGTTTTTT. Its translation is CASSSPRARTGELFF.